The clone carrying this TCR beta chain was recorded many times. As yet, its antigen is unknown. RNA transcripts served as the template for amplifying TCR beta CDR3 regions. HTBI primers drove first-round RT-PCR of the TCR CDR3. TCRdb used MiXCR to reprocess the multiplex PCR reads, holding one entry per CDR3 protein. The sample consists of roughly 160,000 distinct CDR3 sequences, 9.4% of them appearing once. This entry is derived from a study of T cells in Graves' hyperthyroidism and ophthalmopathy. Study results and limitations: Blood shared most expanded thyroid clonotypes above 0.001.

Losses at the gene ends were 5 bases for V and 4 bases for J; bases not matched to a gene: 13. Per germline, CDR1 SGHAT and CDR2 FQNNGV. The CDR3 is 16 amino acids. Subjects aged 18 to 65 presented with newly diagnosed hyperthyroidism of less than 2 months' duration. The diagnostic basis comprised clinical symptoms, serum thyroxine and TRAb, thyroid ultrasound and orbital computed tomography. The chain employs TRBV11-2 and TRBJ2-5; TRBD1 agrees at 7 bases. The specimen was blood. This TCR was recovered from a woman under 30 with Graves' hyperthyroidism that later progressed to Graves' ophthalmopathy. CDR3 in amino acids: CASSPRQGKGGETQYF. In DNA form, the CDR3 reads TGTGCCAGCAGCCCGAGACAGGGAAAAGGAGGAGAGACCCAGTACTTC.